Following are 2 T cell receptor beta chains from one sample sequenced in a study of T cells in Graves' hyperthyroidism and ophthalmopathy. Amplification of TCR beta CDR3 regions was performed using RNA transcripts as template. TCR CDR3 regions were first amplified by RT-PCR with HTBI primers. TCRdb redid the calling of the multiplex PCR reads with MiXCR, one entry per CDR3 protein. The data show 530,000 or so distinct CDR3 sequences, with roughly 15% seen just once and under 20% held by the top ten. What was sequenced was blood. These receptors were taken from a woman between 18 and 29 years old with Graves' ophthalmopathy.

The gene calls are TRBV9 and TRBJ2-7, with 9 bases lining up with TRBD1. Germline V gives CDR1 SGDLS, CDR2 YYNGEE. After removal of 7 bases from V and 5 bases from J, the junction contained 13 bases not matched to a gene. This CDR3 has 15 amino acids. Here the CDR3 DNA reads TGTGCCAGCGGACATGGGGGACAGGGAGGGAACGAGCAGTACTTC. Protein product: CASGHGGQGGNEQYF.

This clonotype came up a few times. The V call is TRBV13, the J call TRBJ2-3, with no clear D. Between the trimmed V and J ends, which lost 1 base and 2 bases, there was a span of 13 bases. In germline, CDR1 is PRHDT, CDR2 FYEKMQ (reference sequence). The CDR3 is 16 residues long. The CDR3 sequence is CASSLAGGELTDTQYF. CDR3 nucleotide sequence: TGTGCCAGCAGCTTAGCAGGTGGAGAACTCACAGATACGCAGTATTTT.